This TCR beta chain is drawn from a study of cytomegalovirus exposure and HLA in healthy donors. Study-wide results and caveats: Rare TCR sequences predominated, though certain public TCRs were found in many donors. A missense variant in DCLRE1C was later tied to TCR beta V- and J-gene trimming.

With 60 Vbeta and 13 Jbeta primers, the PCR was carried out. Profiling relied on immunoSEQ multiplex PCR, and the TCRdb table lists in-frame clones only, not all of them. The sample lists about 170,000 clones; about 88% were seen once. Notes on this clone: Its antigen is unknown.

CDR1 LNHDA and CDR2 SQIVND come from the germline V gene (reference sequence). The CDR3 totals 14 residues. Trimming took 4 bases from V and 7 from J, leaving 14 bases between them. The chain has TRBV19 and TRBJ1-5; no reliable D call. Input material: PBMCs. This TCR came from a man aged 25-45 years in good health and CMV-seropositive. The CDR3 loop reads CASSTRTASQPQHF. The CDR3 coding sequence is TGTGCCAGTAGTACCCGGACGGCTAGCCAGCCCCAGCATTTT.